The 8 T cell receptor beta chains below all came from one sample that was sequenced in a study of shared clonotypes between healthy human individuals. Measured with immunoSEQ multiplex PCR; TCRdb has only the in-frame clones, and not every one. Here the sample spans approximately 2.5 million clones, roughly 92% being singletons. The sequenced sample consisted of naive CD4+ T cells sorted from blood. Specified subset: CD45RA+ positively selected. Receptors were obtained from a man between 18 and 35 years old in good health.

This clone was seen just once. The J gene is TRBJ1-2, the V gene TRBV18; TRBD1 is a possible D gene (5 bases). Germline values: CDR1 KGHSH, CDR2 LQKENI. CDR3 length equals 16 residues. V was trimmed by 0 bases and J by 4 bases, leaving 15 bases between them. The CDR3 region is CASSPPSQGLSYGYTF. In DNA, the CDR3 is TGTGCCAGCTCACCACCGTCGCAGGGCCTTAGCTATGGCTACACCTTC.

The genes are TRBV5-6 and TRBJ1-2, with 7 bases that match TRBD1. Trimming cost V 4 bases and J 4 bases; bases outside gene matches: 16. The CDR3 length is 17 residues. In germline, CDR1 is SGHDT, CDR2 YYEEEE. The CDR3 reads CASSLSGEGAVSYGYTF. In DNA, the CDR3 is TGTGCCAGCAGCCTCAGCGGGGAGGGGGCAGTGAGCTATGGCTACACCTTC.

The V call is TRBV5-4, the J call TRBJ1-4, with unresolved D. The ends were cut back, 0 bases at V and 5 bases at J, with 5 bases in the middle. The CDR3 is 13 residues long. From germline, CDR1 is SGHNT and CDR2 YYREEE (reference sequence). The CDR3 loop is CASSLVRNEKLFF. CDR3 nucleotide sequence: TGTGCCAGCAGCTTGGTACGGAATGAAAAACTGTTTTTT.

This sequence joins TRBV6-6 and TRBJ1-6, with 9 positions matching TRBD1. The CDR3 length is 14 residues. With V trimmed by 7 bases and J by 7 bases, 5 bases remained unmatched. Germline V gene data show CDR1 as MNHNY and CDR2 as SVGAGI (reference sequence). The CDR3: CASTRTGENSPLHF. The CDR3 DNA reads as TGTGCCAGCACTCGGACAGGGGAGAATTCACCCCTCCACTTT.

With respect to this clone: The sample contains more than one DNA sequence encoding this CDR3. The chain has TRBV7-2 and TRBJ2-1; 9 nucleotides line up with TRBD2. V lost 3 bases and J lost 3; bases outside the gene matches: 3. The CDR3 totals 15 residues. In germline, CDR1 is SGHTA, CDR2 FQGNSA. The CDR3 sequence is CASSLEAGGYNEQFF. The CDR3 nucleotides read TGTGCCAGCAGCTTGGAAGCGGGGGGCTACAATGAGCAGTTCTTC.

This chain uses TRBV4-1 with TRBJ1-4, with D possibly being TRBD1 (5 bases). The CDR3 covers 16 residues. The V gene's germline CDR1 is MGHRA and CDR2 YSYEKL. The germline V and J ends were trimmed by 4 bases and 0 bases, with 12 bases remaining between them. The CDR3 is CASSPPWGPTNEKLFF. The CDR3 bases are TGCGCCAGCAGCCCCCCGTGGGGACCAACTAATGAAAAACTGTTTTTT.

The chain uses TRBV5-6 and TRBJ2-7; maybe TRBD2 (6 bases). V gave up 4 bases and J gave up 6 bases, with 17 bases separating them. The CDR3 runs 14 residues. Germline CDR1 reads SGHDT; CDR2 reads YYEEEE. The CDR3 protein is CASSLETRTAEQYF. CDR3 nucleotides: TGTGCCAGCAGCCTTGAGACTAGAACGGCCGAGCAGTACTTC.

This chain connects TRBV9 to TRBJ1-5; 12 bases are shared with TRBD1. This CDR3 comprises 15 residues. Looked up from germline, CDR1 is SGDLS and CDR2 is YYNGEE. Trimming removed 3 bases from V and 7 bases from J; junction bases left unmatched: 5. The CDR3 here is CASSAGQGAIQPQHF. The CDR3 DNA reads TGTGCCAGCAGCGCGGGACAGGGGGCGATACAGCCCCAGCATTTT.